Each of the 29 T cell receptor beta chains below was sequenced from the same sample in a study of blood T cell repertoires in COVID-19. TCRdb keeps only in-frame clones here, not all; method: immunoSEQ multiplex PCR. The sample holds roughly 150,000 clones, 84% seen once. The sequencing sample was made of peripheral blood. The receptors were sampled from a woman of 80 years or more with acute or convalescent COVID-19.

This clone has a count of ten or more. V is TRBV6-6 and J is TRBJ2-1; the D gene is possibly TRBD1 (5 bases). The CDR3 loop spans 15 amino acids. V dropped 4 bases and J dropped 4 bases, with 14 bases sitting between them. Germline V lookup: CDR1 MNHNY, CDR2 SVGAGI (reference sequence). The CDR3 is CASSSPYRRYNEQFF. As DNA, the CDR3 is TGTGCCAGCAGTTCCCCCTACAGGCGTTACAATGAGCAGTTCTTC.

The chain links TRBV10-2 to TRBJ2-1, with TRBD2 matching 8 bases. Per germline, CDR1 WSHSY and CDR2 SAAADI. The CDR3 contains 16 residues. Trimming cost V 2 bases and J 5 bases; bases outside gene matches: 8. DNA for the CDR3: TGCGCCAGCAGTGAGCATTCTGGGACTAGAGACAATGAGCAGTTCTTC. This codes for CASSEHSGTRDNEQFF.

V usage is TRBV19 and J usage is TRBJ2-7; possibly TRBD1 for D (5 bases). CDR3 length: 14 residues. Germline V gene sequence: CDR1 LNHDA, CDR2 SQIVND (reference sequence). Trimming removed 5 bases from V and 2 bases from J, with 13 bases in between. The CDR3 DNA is TGTGCCAGTAGTCCCCAGGGTCTAACCTACGAGCAGTACTTC. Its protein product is CASSPQGLTYEQYF.

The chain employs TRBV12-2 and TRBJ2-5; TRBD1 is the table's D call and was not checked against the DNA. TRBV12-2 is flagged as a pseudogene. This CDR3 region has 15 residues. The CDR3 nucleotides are TGTGCAAGTCGCTTATACAGGGAATACCAAGAGACCCAGTACTTC. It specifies CASRLYREYQETQYF.

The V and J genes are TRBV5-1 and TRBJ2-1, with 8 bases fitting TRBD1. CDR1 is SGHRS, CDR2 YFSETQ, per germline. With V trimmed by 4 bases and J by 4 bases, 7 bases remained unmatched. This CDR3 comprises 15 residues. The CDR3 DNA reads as TGCGCCAGCAGCAACACCGGGACAGGATACAATGAGCAGTTCTTC. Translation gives CASSNTGTGYNEQFF.

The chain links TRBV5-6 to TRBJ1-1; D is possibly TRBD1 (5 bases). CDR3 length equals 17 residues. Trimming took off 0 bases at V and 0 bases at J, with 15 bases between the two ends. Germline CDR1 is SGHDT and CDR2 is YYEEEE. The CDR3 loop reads CASSLGRRGTMNTEAFF. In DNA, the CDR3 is TGTGCCAGCAGCTTGGGTCGGCGGGGCACGATGAACACTGAAGCTTTCTTT.

The CDR3 DNA reads as TGCGCCAGCAGCTCCGACACCCAGGGGAATGAAAAACTGTTTTTT. It encodes CASSSDTQGNEKLFF. The J gene is TRBJ1-4, the V gene TRBV5-1; D may be TRBD1 (6 bases). CDR1 is SGHRS, CDR2 YFSETQ, per germline. This CDR3 region has 15 residues. Trimming removed 3 bases from V and 5 bases from J, with 14 bases in between.

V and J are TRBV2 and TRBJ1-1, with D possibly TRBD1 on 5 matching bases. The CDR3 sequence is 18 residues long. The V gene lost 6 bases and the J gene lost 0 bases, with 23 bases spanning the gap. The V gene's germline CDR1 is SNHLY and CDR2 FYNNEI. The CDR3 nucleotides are TGTGCCAGCAGCCTAAAAGGCAGGGTCGGCCGGCTGAACACTGAAGCTTTCTTT. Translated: CASSLKGRVGRLNTEAFF.

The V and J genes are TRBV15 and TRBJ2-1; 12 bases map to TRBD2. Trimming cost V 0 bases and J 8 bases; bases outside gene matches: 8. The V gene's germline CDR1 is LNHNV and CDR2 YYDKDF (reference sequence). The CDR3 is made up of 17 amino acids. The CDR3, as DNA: TGTGCCACCAGCAGAGATCCCACTAGCGGGGGGCGGGATGAGCAGTTCTTC. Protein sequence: CATSRDPTSGGRDEQFF.

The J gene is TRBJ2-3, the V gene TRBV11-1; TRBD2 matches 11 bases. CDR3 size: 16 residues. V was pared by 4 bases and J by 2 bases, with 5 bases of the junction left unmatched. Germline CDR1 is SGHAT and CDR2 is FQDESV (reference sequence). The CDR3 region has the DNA TGTGCCAGCAGCTCAAGACTAGCGGGGTCCACAGATACGCAGTATTTT. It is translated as CASSSRLAGSTDTQYF.

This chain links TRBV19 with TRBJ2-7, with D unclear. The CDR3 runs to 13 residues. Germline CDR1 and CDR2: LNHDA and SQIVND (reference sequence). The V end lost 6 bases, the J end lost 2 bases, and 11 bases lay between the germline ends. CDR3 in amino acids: CASSKSVTYEQYF. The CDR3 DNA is TGTGCCAGTAGCAAGTCAGTTACCTACGAGCAGTACTTC.

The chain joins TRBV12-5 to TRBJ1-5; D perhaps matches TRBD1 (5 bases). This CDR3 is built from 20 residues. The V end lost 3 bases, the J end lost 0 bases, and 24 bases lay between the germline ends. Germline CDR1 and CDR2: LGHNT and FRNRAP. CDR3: CASGFRMDGHRDNSNQPQHF. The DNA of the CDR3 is TGTGCTAGTGGTTTTCGAATGGACGGACATAGGGATAATAGCAATCAGCCCCAGCATTTT.

As DNA, the CDR3 is TGTGCCAGCAGGCCACAGGGGCCCACTGAAGCTTTCTTT. It encodes CASRPQGPTEAFF. V gene TRBV27 combines with J gene TRBJ1-1; 7 bases are a match to TRBD1. Germline V gene sequence: CDR1 MNHEY, CDR2 SMNVEV (reference sequence). J gave up 4 bases and V 6 bases, and 5 bases lay outside the gene matches. The CDR3 consists of 13 residues.

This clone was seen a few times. In nucleotides, the CDR3 is TGTGCCACCAGTGATTTGACTAGCGGGAGGGCCAGGGCAGATACGCAGTATTTT. This encodes CATSDLTSGRARADTQYF. The chain joins TRBV24-1 to TRBJ2-3, with TRBD2 matching 13 bases. CDR1 and CDR2 from the germline V gene are KGHDR and SFDVKD. V lost 0 bases and J lost 4; bases outside the gene matches: 6. This CDR3 is 18 amino acids long.

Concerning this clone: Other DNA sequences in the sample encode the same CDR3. CDR3 in amino acids: CASSPPGVSTDTQYF. In DNA form, the CDR3 reads TGTGCCAGCAGCCCCCCAGGGGTAAGCACAGATACGCAGTATTTT. The V call is TRBV7-9, the J call TRBJ2-3; D perhaps matches TRBD1 (6 bases). The CDR3 loop spans 15 amino acids. V was clipped by 5 bases and J by 0 bases, with 12 bases between them. Germline-derived CDR1 and CDR2 are SEHNR and FQNEAQ (reference sequence). Full variable domain (rest looked up from reference TRBV7-9 and TRBJ2-3): DTGVSQNPRHKITKRGQNVTFRCDPISEHNRLYWYRQTLGQGPEFLTYFQNEAQLEKSRLLSDRFSAERPKGSFSTLEIQRTEQGDSAMYLCASSPPGVSTDTQYFGPGTRLTVL.

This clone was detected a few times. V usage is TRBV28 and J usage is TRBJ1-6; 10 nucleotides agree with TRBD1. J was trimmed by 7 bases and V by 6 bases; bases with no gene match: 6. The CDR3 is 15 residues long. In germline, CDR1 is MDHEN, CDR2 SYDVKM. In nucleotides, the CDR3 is TGTGCCAGCAGCCCCTCGGGACAGGGGAATTCACCCCTCCACTTT. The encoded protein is CASSPSGQGNSPLHF.

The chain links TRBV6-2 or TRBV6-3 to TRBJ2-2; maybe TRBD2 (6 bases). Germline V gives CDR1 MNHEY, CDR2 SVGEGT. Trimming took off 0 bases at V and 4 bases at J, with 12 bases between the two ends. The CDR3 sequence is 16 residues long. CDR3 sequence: CASSYSGGRGTGELFF. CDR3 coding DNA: TGTGCCAGCAGTTACTCGGGGGGAAGGGGCACCGGGGAGCTGTTTTTT.

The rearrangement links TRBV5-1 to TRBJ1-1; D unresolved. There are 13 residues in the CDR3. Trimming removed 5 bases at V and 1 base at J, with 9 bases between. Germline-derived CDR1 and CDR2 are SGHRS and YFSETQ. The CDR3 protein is CASRHSRNTEAFF. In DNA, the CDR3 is TGCGCCAGCAGGCACAGCCGGAACACTGAAGCTTTCTTT.

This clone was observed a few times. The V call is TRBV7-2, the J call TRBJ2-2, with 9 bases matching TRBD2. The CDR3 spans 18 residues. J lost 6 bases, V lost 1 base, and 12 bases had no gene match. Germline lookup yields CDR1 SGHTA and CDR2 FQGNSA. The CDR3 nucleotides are TGTGCCAGCAGCTTAGGGGCACGCGGCCTAGCGGGACCCGGGGAGCTGTTTTTT. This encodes CASSLGARGLAGPGELFF. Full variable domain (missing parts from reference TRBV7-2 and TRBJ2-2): GAGVSQSPSNKVTEKGKDVELRCDPISGHTALYWYRQSLGQGLEFLIYFQGNSAPDKSGLPSDRFSAERTGGSVSTLTIQRTQQEDSAVYLCASSLGARGLAGPGELFFGEGSRLTVL.

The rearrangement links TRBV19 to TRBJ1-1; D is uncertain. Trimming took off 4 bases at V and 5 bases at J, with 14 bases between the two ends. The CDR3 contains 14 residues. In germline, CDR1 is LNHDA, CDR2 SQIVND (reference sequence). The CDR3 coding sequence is TGTGCCAGTAGTACGGCAGCCGGCGGAACTGAAGCTTTCTTT. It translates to CASSTAAGGTEAFF.

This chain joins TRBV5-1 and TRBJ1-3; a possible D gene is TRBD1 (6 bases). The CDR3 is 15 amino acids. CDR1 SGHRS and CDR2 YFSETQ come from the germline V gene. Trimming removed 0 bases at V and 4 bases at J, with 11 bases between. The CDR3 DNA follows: TGCGCCAGCAGCTTGGACAGGGCGGACGGAAACACCATATATTTT. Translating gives CASSLDRADGNTIYF.

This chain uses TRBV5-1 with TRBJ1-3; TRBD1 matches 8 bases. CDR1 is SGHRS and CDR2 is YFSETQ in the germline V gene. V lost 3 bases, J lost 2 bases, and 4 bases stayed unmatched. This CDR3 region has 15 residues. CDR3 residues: CASSSQGATGNTIYF. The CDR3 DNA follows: TGCGCCAGCAGCTCGCAGGGGGCGACTGGAAACACCATATATTTT.

CDR3 sequence reads: CASSRRRGSNYGYTF. In DNA, the CDR3 is TGTGCCAGCAGCCGTCGCAGGGGGTCTAACTATGGCTACACCTTC. The gene calls are TRBV7-2 and TRBJ1-2; 7 bases fit TRBD1. V was clipped by 5 bases and J by 0 bases; unmatched bases: 6. This CDR3 is 15 amino acids long. CDR1 and CDR2 (germline): SGHTA, FQGNSA. Complete variable domain (other parts from reference TRBV7-2 and TRBJ1-2): GAGVSQSPSNKVTEKGKDVELRCDPISGHTALYWYRQSLGQGLEFLIYFQGNSAPDKSGLPSDRFSAERTGGSVSTLTIQRTQQEDSAVYLCASSRRRGSNYGYTFGSGTRLTVV.

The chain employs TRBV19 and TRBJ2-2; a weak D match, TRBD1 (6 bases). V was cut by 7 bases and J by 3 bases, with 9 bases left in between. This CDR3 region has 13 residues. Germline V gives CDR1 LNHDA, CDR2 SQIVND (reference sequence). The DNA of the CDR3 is TGTGCCAGTAAGGGGGTCTACACCGGGGAGCTGTTTTTT. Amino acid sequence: CASKGVYTGELFF. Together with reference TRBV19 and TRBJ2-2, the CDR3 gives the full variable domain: DGGITQSPKYLFRKEGQNVTLSCEQNLNHDAMYWYRQDPGQGLRLIYYSQIVNDFQKGDIAEGYSVSREKKESFPLTVTSAQKNPTAFYLCASKGVYTGELFFGEGSRLTVL.

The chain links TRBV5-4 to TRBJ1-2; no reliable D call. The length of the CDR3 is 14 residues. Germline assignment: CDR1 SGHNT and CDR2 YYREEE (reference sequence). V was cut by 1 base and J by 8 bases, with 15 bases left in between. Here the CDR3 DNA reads TGTGCCAGCAGCTTGCCAGGAGCGGGTTACGGCTACACCTTC. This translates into CASSLPGAGYGYTF.

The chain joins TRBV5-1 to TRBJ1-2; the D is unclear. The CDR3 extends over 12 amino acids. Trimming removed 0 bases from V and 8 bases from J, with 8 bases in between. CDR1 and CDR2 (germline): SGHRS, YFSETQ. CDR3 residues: CASSLGPGGYTF. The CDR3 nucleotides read TGCGCCAGCAGCTTGGGACCGGGGGGCTACACCTTC.

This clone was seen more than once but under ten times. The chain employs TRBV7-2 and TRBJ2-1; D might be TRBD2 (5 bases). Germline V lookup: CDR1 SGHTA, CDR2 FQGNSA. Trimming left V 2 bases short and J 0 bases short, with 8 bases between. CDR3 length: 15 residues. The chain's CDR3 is CASSLQAASYNEQFF. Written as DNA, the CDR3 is TGTGCCAGCAGCTTACAAGCGGCCTCCTACAATGAGCAGTTCTTC. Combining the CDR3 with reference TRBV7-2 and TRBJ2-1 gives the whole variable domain GAGVSQSPSNKVTEKGKDVELRCDPISGHTALYWYRQSLGQGLEFLIYFQGNSAPDKSGLPSDRFSAERTGGSVSTLTIQRTQQEDSAVYLCASSLQAASYNEQFFGPGTRLTVL.

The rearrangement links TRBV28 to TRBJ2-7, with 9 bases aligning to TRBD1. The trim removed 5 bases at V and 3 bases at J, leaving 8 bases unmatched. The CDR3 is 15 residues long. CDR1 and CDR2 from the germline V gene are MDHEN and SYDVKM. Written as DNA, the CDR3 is TGTGCCAGCAGTATTAATACAGGGGGCGTCTACGAGCAGTACTTC. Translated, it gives CASSINTGGVYEQYF.

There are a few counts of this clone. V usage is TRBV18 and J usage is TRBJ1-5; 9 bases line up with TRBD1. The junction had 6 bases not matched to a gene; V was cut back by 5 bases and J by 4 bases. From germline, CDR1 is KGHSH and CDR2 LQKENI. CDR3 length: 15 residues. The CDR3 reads CASSAGQGINQPQHF. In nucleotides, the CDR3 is TGTGCCAGCTCAGCGGGACAGGGCATTAATCAGCCCCAGCATTTT.